These T cell receptor beta chains were read from a single sample in a study of T cells in Graves' hyperthyroidism and ophthalmopathy. One entry per CDR3 protein, called by TCRdb with MiXCR from the multiplex PCR reads. The sample lists hundreds of thousands of distinct CDR3 sequences, around 46% occurring once. The sample was peripheral blood or thyroid tissue (not recorded which). The receptors were sampled from a woman in her late teens or twenties with Graves' hyperthyroidism. The CDR3 runs from the conserved cysteine through the conserved F or W. Fields, in order: D gene, V gene, clone size, J gene, CDR3 protein, CDR3 DNA. The D gene is left open where the match is weak. The size field is filled for only some rows; it gives once, few, many or a size class.

TRBD1	TRBV7-2	NA	TRBJ2-7	CASSKDRSSSYEQYF	TGTGCCAGCTCCAAGGACAGGTCGAGCTCCTACGAGCAGTACTTC
NA	TRBV7-8	many	TRBJ2-7	CASSTTLARYEQYF	TGTGCCAGCAGCACCACCTTGGCTAGGTACGAGCAGTACTTC
NA	TRBV7-2	NA	TRBJ2-7	CASSQSPPILYEQYF	TGTGCCAGCAGCCAATCTCCCCCGATCCTCTACGAGCAGTACTTC
TRBD1	TRBV29-1	NA	TRBJ1-2	CSSYKGARFYGYTF	TGCAGCTCGTACAAGGGGGCGCGTTTCTATGGCTACACCTTC
TRBD2	TRBV7-2	NA	TRBJ2-7	CASRTSSPYEQYF	TGTGCCAGCAGGACTAGCAGCCCCTACGAGCAGTACTTC
TRBD2	TRBV9	few	TRBJ2-2	CASSPPLAGVGGELFF	TGTGCCAGCAGCCCTCCGCTAGCGGGAGTTGGTGGGGAGCTGTTTTTT
TRBD2	TRBV6-5	NA	TRBJ2-7	CASSYWREGLYEQYF	TGTGCCAGCAGTTACTGGCGGGAGGGCCTCTACGAGCAGTACTTC
NA	TRBV7-9	NA	TRBJ1-1	CASSPRGGDTEAFF	TGTGCCAGCAGCCCGAGGGGGGGTGACACTGAAGCTTTCTTT
NA	TRBV2	many	TRBJ2-7	CASRLGGSSDEQYF	TGTGCCAGCAGGCTAGGGGGGAGTAGCGACGAGCAGTACTTC
TRBD1	TRBV24-1	NA	TRBJ2-7	CASSQGQGLYEQYF	TGTGCCAGCAGTCAGGGACAGGGACTCTACGAGCAGTACTTC
NA	TRBV5-1	NA	TRBJ1-1	CASSLDRIGAFF	TGCGCCAGCAGCTTGGACAGGATCGGGGCTTTCTTT
TRBD1	TRBV19	NA	TRBJ1-5	CASSLLDRGNQPQHF	TGTGCCAGTAGTTTGCTTGACAGGGGTAATCAGCCCCAGCATTTT
TRBD2	TRBV10-3	once	TRBJ2-7	CAISAWTSGAYEQHF	TGTGCCATCAGTGCCTGGACTAGCGGGGCCTACGAGCAGCACTTC
TRBD1	TRBV29-1	NA	TRBJ1-1	CSVLWDRGKAFF	TGCAGCGTTCTCTGGGACAGGGGAAAAGCTTTCTTT
TRBD1	TRBV7-8	NA	TRBJ1-2	CASRKGGRDRGRVGYTF	TGTGCCAGCAGAAAAGGAGGTCGGGACAGGGGGCGAGTTGGCTACACCTTC
NA	TRBV19	few	TRBJ1-5	CASSTKHRSPPQHF	TGTGCCAGTAGTACGAAGCACAGGTCTCCGCCCCAGCATTTT
TRBD1	TRBV25-1	NA	TRBJ1-6	CASSATGQGRRSPLHF	TGTGCCAGCAGTGCTACCGGACAGGGGAGACGGTCACCCCTCCACTTT
NA	TRBV2	many	TRBJ1-2	CASSEDFDRYTF	TGTGCCAGCAGTGAAGATTTCGATCGCTACACCTTC
NA	TRBV10-3	NA	TRBJ1-2	CAISLKRGNYGYTF	TGTGCCATCAGTTTAAAAAGGGGTAACTATGGCTACACCTTC
NA	TRBV20-1	NA	TRBJ1-5	CSARGQDGNQPQHF	TGCAGTGCTAGAGGACAAGATGGCAATCAGCCCCAGCATTTT
TRBD2	TRBV14	few	TRBJ2-7	CASSPLGAGGREQYF	TGTGCCAGCAGCCCACTTGGAGCGGGAGGTCGCGAGCAGTACTTC
NA	TRBV24-1	many	TRBJ2-6	CATSEPGGPGANVLTF	TGTGCCACCAGTGAACCGGGGGGCCCCGGGGCCAACGTCCTGACTTTC
NA	TRBV7-9	NA	TRBJ2-7	CASSPGAGLDEQYF	TGTGCCAGCAGCCCCGGGGCGGGCCTCGACGAGCAGTACTTC